These T cell receptor beta chains were read from a single sample in a study of human T cells and chemical hapten exposure. One entry per CDR3 protein, called by TCRdb with MiXCR from the RACE reads. The sample has 100,000 to 150,000 distinct CDR3 sequences, 13% seen once. Sample: whole blood, taken in connection with sensitization to the hapten diphenylcyclopropenone (DPC). The origin of the receptors is a woman younger than 30 with alopecia areata. Some clones in this sample may be carry-over from other donors' samples. Each CDR3 is given with its conserved first and last residue. A D gene is named only where the DNA matches it firmly. Size is omitted from some rows. Given values are once, few, many or a class for expanded clones.

DNA | CDR3 | V | length | J | size | D
TGCGCCAGCAGCCAAGATCTGGCGGGGGAAATCACAGATACGCAGTATTTT | CASSQDLAGEITDTQYF | TRBV4-1 | 17 | TRBJ2-3 | few | TRBD2
TGTGCCAGCAGTTTGCAGTTGAATGGCTACACCTTC | CASSLQLNGYTF | TRBV12-3/TRBV12-4 | 12 | TRBJ1-2 | NA | NA
TGTGCCAGCTCACCCGGCGAGAAGACTGAAGCTTTCTTT | CASSPGEKTEAFF | TRBV18 | 13 | TRBJ1-1 | NA | NA
TGTGCCAGCAGTTCCCGGGGGGTTACGGCCTACGAGAAGTACTTC | CASSSRGVTAYEKYF | TRBV28 | 15 | TRBJ2-7 | NA | TRBD2
TGCGCCAGCAGCCCCGGGACATGCACCGGGGAGCTGTTTTTT | CASSPGTCTGELFF | TRBV4-3 | 14 | TRBJ2-2 | few | NA
TGTGCCAGCAGCTTTAGACCCCTCCGCCAAGAGACCCAGTACTTC | CASSFRPLRQETQYF | TRBV7-2 | 15 | TRBJ2-5 | NA | NA
TGTGCCAGCAGCTGGGGCTTACCCTACGAGCAGTACTTC | CASSWGLPYEQYF | TRBV27 | 13 | TRBJ2-7 | NA | NA
TGTGCCAGCAGTTTATCGGTCGAGATCTCCTATAATTCACCCCTCCACTTT | CASSLSVEISYNSPLHF | TRBV27 | 17 | TRBJ1-6 | few | NA
TGTGCCAGCAGTGAGCGGGGGGGCACAGATACGCAGTATTTT | CASSERGGTDTQYF | TRBV6-4 | 14 | TRBJ2-3 | NA | TRBD2
TGCAGTGCTAGACCGCAGGGGAAAAACATTCAGTACTTC | CSARPQGKNIQYF | TRBV20-1 | 13 | TRBJ2-4 | NA | NA
TGCAGTGCTGGACAGGGGAGAAACACCATATATTTT | CSAGQGRNTIYF | TRBV20-1 | 12 | TRBJ1-3 | many | TRBD1
TGTGCCAGCAAGGGCACTGAAGCTTTCTTT | CASKGTEAFF | TRBV6-1 | 10 | TRBJ1-1 | NA | NA
TGTGCCAGCAGCTTAGGAGGGGCGGATGAAAAACTGTTTTTT | CASSLGGADEKLFF | TRBV7-6 | 14 | TRBJ1-4 | many | NA
TGTGCCAGCAGAGCTGCCGGGACAGGGATCCACGAGCAGTACTTC | CASRAAGTGIHEQYF | TRBV7-2 | 15 | TRBJ2-7 | few | TRBD1
TGTGCCAGCAGCCTGGGACAGCTTGGACGCTACACCTTC | CASSLGQLGRYTF | TRBV28 | 13 | TRBJ1-2 | NA | TRBD1
TGTGCCAGCAGTGGGTCTCGGAGGGAGCAGTTCTTC | CASSGSRREQFF | TRBV25-1 | 12 | TRBJ2-1 | NA | NA
TGTGCCAGCAGCACTACAACAGGGGCGCAGAATGAGCAGTTCTTC | CASSTTTGAQNEQFF | TRBV11-2 | 15 | TRBJ2-1 | NA | TRBD1
TGTGCCAGCAGCCCCACACACGCGGGCTACACCTTC | CASSPTHAGYTF | TRBV11-2 | 12 | TRBJ1-2 | NA | NA
TGTGCCAGCAGTCCCCAGGGGGGGGACTCGAACACCGGGGAGCTGTTTTTT | CASSPQGGDSNTGELFF | TRBV28 | 17 | TRBJ2-2 | NA | NA
TGTGCCAGCAGTACCAGCGGGAGGGGAACGGCGCAGTACTTC | CASSTSGRGTAQYF | TRBV28 | 14 | TRBJ2-7 | NA | TRBD2
TGCGCCAGCAGCCAAGAAATGGTCGGGCGGTCCTACGAGCAGTACTTC | CASSQEMVGRSYEQYF | TRBV4-1 | 16 | TRBJ2-7 | NA | NA
TGCAGTGGAGGGGGCCGGGCAGAGACCCAGTACTTC | CSGGGRAETQYF | TRBV20-1 | 12 | TRBJ2-5 | NA | TRBD1